This passage covers 29 T cell receptor beta chains from one sample sequenced in a study of cytomegalovirus exposure and HLA in healthy donors. PCR employed 60 Vbeta and 13 Jbeta primers. TCRdb keeps only in-frame clones here, not all; method: immunoSEQ multiplex PCR. The sample lists 120,000 to 150,000 clones; 75% to 90% were seen once. Sequencing was carried out using PBMCs. The receptor set was obtained from a female donor in good health and CMV-seronegative.

The table lists this clone with a count of one. The genes are TRBV27 and TRBJ2-1, with TRBD1 matching over 9 bases. Germline V gene lookup returns CDR1 MNHEY and CDR2 SMNVEV (reference sequence). V shed 8 bases, J shed 4 bases, and the junction held 12 bases outside the gene matches. The CDR3 runs to 16 residues. CDR3 amino acids: CASGTGTGLYYNEQFF. In DNA, the CDR3 is TGTGCCAGCGGTACCGGGACAGGGCTTTATTACAATGAGCAGTTCTTC.

This rearrangement joins TRBV11-2 to TRBJ1-1, with TRBD1 identical over 7 bases. CDR3 size: 12 residues. The germline V gene encodes CDR1 SGHAT and CDR2 FQNNGV. V lost 6 bases and J lost 6; bases outside the gene matches: 4. Here the CDR3 reads CASRFGQAEAFF. The CDR3, as DNA: TGTGCCAGCAGATTCGGACAGGCTGAAGCTTTCTTT.

The rearrangement links TRBV18 to TRBJ2-1; weak D call: TRBD1 (6 bases). The V gene lost 6 bases and the J gene lost 2 bases, with 17 bases spanning the gap. Germline assignment: CDR1 KGHSH and CDR2 LQKENI. The CDR3 has 16 amino acids. The CDR3: CASSPNRESAYNEQFF. In nucleotides, the CDR3 is TGTGCCAGCTCGCCAAACAGGGAGTCTGCCTACAATGAGCAGTTCTTC.

CDR3 protein: CASSEGQGVDEQYF. The DNA of the CDR3 is TGTGCCAGCAGTGAAGGACAGGGGGTCGACGAGCAGTACTTC. This rearrangement joins TRBV2 to TRBJ2-7, with 9 bases lining up with TRBD1. V was pared by 1 base and J by 5 bases, with 3 bases of the junction left unmatched. CDR3 length: 14 amino acids. Germline assignment: CDR1 SNHLY and CDR2 FYNNEI.

The gene calls are TRBV15 and TRBJ1-5; 8 nucleotides line up with TRBD1. Trimming took 8 bases from V and 2 from J; bases not matched to a gene: 5. This CDR3 region has 14 residues. Germline values: CDR1 LNHNV, CDR2 YYDKDF (reference sequence). The CDR3 protein is CATSQGAGNQPQHF. For the CDR3, the DNA is TGTGCCACCTCGCAGGGGGCTGGCAATCAGCCCCAGCATTTT.

The chain's CDR3 is CASSFRGGGVSYNEQFF. In nucleotides, the CDR3 is TGTGCCAGCAGTTTTAGGGGGGGCGGGGTCTCCTACAATGAGCAGTTCTTC. The genes are TRBV27 and TRBJ2-1; tentative D call: TRBD2 (7 bases). The germline CDR1 and CDR2 sequences are MNHEY and SMNVEV (reference sequence). Trimming removed 3 bases at V and 0 bases at J, with 15 bases between. CDR3 size: 17 residues.

The V gene is TRBV27, the J gene TRBJ2-7, with a possible D match to TRBD1 (5 bases). Trimming took off 10 bases at V and 5 bases at J, with 18 bases between the two ends. The germline gives CDR1 MNHEY, CDR2 SMNVEV (reference sequence). CDR3 length equals 13 residues. The CDR3 DNA reads TGTGCCATTCTCAACAGGACCCCTAACGAGCAGTACTTC. Protein sequence: CAILNRTPNEQYF.

The chain combines TRBV30 with TRBJ2-7; D unresolved. This CDR3 comprises 13 residues. Trimming shortened V by 0 bases and J by 0 bases, and 6 bases separated the two germline ends. Germline lookup yields CDR1 GTSNPN and CDR2 SVGIG (reference sequence). CDR3: CAWSVHVSYEQYF. The CDR3, as DNA: TGTGCCTGGAGTGTACACGTCTCCTACGAGCAGTACTTC. The whole variable domain, remainder taken from reference TRBV30 and TRBJ2-7, is SQTIHQWPATLVQPVGSPLSLECTVEGTSNPNLYWYRQAAGRGLQLLFYSVGIGQISSEVPQNLSASRPQDRQFILSSKKLLLSDSGFYLCAWSVHVSYEQYFGPGTRLTVT.

The chain combines TRBV7-9 with TRBJ2-1; 9 bases align to TRBD2. V lost 1 base to trimming and J lost 8 bases; unmatched junction nucleotides: 3. The CDR3 totals 14 residues. CDR1 is SEHNR and CDR2 is FQNEAQ in the germline V gene (reference sequence). CDR3 sequence: CASSLEGTSYEQFF. The CDR3 DNA follows: TGTGCCAGCAGCTTAGAGGGGACTAGCTATGAGCAGTTCTTC.

The chain links TRBV5-1 to TRBJ1-2; possible D gene TRBD1, 6 bases. The germline gives CDR1 SGHRS, CDR2 YFSETQ. CDR3 length: 14 amino acids. Trimming stripped 0 bases from V and 3 bases from J, with 9 bases between. The chain's CDR3 is CASSLDRVDYGYTF. CDR3 nucleotides: TGCGCCAGCAGCTTGGACAGGGTTGACTATGGCTACACCTTC.

The genes are TRBV6-6 and TRBJ1-1; 7 positions match TRBD1. Per the germline V gene, CDR1 is MNHNY and CDR2 is SVGAGI (reference sequence). This CDR3 is 16 amino acids long. The V segment lost 0 bases and the J segment 2 bases; nucleotides outside the gene matches: 6. The CDR3 region has the DNA TGTGCCAGCAGTTACTCAGGGGGCGTATTCAACACTGAAGCTTTCTTT. Translating it yields CASSYSGGVFNTEAFF.

This clone was observed once. This chain connects TRBV29-1 to TRBJ2-3, with D maybe TRBD2 (6 bases). Between the trimmed V and J ends, which lost 0 bases and 2 bases, there was a span of 12 bases. The V gene's germline CDR1 is SQVTM and CDR2 ANQGSEA. The CDR3 has 15 residues. The CDR3 sequence is CSVEDSLANTDTQYF. CDR3 DNA sequence: TGCAGCGTTGAAGATTCCCTAGCGAACACAGATACGCAGTATTTT.

A word on this clone: A read error is likely, as this CDR3 ends without the conserved phenylalanine or tryptophan. V and J are TRBV19 and TRBJ1-3, with a possible D match to TRBD1 (6 bases). There are 15 residues in the CDR3. V dropped 6 bases and J dropped 0 bases, with 12 bases sitting between them. Germline assignment: CDR1 LNHDA and CDR2 SQIVND (reference sequence). DNA of the CDR3: TGTGCCAGTAGAACCGACAGGAGCTCTGGAAACACCATATATGTT. Amino acid sequence: CASRTDRSSGNTIYV.

The J gene is TRBJ2-3, the V gene TRBV27, with D tentatively TRBD2 (5 bases). Trimming removed 6 bases from V and 0 bases from J, with 16 bases in between. The CDR3 sequence is 16 residues long. Germline V gene lookup returns CDR1 MNHEY and CDR2 SMNVEV (reference sequence). The CDR3 loop reads CASRSSGLFSTDTQYF. The CDR3 DNA reads TGTGCCAGCAGATCCAGTGGACTGTTTAGCACAGATACGCAGTATTTT.

CDR3 loop: CASSPTTQEGQPQHF. DNA of the CDR3: TGTGCCAGCAGCCCAACCACCCAGGAGGGACAGCCCCAGCATTTT. The rearrangement uses TRBV6-5 and TRBJ1-5; D unclear. The CDR3 extends over 15 amino acids. The V end was cut by 6 bases, the J end by 7 bases, with 19 bases between. Germline loops: CDR1 MNHEY, CDR2 SVGAGI.

J is TRBJ2-7 and V is TRBV4-1; D is possibly TRBD2 (6 bases). The CDR3 length is 16 residues. With 1 base removed from V and 2 bases from J, the gap between germline ends came to 15 bases. Germline V gene lookup returns CDR1 MGHRA and CDR2 YSYEKL. In DNA, the CDR3 is TGCGCCAGCAGCCAAGTCCCGGGGGAGGCGACCTACGAGCAGTACTTC. It yields the protein CASSQVPGEATYEQYF.

The rearrangement links TRBV15 to TRBJ2-3; TRBD2 aligns across 9 bases. The V and J ends lost 0 bases and 7 bases, in that order; junction bases with no gene match: 2. This CDR3 has 14 residues. Germline assignment: CDR1 LNHNV and CDR2 YYDKDF (reference sequence). CDR3 residues: CATSRDSGSYTQYF. The CDR3 DNA reads as TGTGCCACCAGCAGAGATAGCGGGAGCTATACGCAGTATTTT. Full variable domain (outside the CDR3, taken from reference TRBV15 and TRBJ2-3): DAMVIQNPRYQVTQFGKPVTLSCSQTLNHNVMYWYQQKSSQAPKLLFHYYDKDFNNEADTPDNFQSRRPNTSFCFLDIRSPGLGDTAMYLCATSRDSGSYTQYFGPGTRLTVL.

The chain carries TRBV7-8 and TRBJ1-3; D remains ambiguous. The germline V gene encodes CDR1 SGHVS and CDR2 FQNEAQ. The CDR3 runs to 14 residues. V was shortened by 3 bases and J by 0 bases, with 6 bases between the two germline ends. The CDR3 protein is CASSFRDSGNTIYF. CDR3 coding DNA: TGTGCCAGCAGCTTCCGGGACTCTGGAAACACCATATATTTT.

The chain employs TRBV15 and TRBJ2-2; possible D gene TRBD2, 6 bases. CDR3 length: 14 residues. V was pared by 5 bases and J by 8 bases, with 15 bases between. Germline-derived CDR1 and CDR2 are LNHNV and YYDKDF (reference sequence). CDR3 residues: CATSGRMAGGELFF. CDR3 in DNA: TGTGCCACCAGCGGACGGATGGCGGGGGGGGAGCTGTTTTTT. Full variable domain (outside the CDR3, taken from reference TRBV15 and TRBJ2-2): DAMVIQNPRYQVTQFGKPVTLSCSQTLNHNVMYWYQQKSSQAPKLLFHYYDKDFNNEADTPDNFQSRRPNTSFCFLDIRSPGLGDTAMYLCATSGRMAGGELFFGEGSRLTVL.

Regarding this clone: Within the sample, other DNA sequences also encode this same CDR3. V gene TRBV4-1 combines with J gene TRBJ1-4; 8 bases map to TRBD1. Germline CDR1 MGHRA, CDR2 YSYEKL. J was trimmed by 0 bases and V by 4 bases; bases with no gene match: 4. The length of the CDR3 is 16 residues. As DNA, the CDR3 is TGCGCCAGCAGCCGCGGACAGGGCCCAACTAATGAAAAACTGTTTTTT. Its protein product is CASSRGQGPTNEKLFF.

The CDR3 DNA reads TGTGCCAGCAGCGCATTGGGCCGGGAAGGTGAGCAGTTCTTC. It codes for CASSALGREGEQFF. The chain carries TRBV7-6 and TRBJ2-1, with D possibly TRBD2 on 5 matching bases. The germline gives CDR1 SGHVS, CDR2 FNYEAQ. V lost 5 bases and J 9 bases, leaving 17 bases between the germline ends. The CDR3 is 14 amino acids.

The rearrangement joins TRBV2 to TRBJ2-7, with D possibly matching TRBD2 (6 bases). CDR3 size: 13 residues. Trimming removed 10 bases from V and 3 bases from J, with 16 bases in between. Germline loops: CDR1 SNHLY, CDR2 FYNNEI. CDR3 sequence: CATTTYGGYEQYF. The CDR3 DNA reads as TGTGCCACCACGACTTACGGGGGCTACGAGCAGTACTTC. The whole variable domain, remainder taken from reference TRBV2 and TRBJ2-7, is EPEVTQTPSHQVTQMGQEVILRCVPISNHLYFYWYRQILGQKVEFLVSFYNNEISEKSEIFDDQFSVERPDGSNFTLKIRSTKLEDSAMYFCATTTYGGYEQYFGPGTRLTVT.

The genes are TRBV2 and TRBJ2-1; 10 bases are shared with TRBD2. Per the germline V gene, CDR1 is SNHLY and CDR2 is FYNNEI. CDR3 length: 17 amino acids. Trimming removed 2 bases from V and 7 bases from J; junction bases left unmatched: 11. Here the CDR3 DNA reads TGTGCCAGCAGTGAATTGTCTAGCGGGAGCCTGACTAATGAGCAGTTCTTC. Its protein product is CASSELSSGSLTNEQFF.

The J gene is TRBJ2-7, the V gene TRBV29-1, with TRBD2 matching over 7 bases. Germline V CDR1 and CDR2: SQVTM, ANQGSEA. The V and J ends lost 6 bases and 5 bases, in that order; junction bases with no gene match: 10. CDR3 length: 13 residues. CDR3: CSVEKLGGDEQYF. CDR3 DNA: TGCAGCGTGGAGAAGTTGGGAGGGGACGAGCAGTACTTC.

This clone turned up a few times. The chain employs TRBV19 and TRBJ2-5, with TRBD2 identical over 12 bases. V trimming: 4 bases; J trimming: 4 bases; junction bases outside the gene matches: 4. This CDR3 region has 15 residues. Looked up from germline, CDR1 is LNHDA and CDR2 is SQIVND (reference sequence). The CDR3 loop is CASSTLLAGGETQYF. The CDR3 DNA sequence: TGTGCCAGTAGTACCCTACTAGCGGGAGGAGAGACCCAGTACTTC.

The gene calls are TRBV15 and TRBJ2-5; D possibly corresponds to TRBD2 (6 bases). Germline-derived CDR1 and CDR2 are LNHNV and YYDKDF (reference sequence). CDR3 length: 17 amino acids. V was clipped by 4 bases and J by 2 bases, with 20 bases between them. The CDR3: CATSIRTTSTLQETQYF. The CDR3 DNA reads TGTGCCACCAGCATAAGGACTACATCTACTCTACAAGAGACCCAGTACTTC.

The chain couples TRBV5-4 to TRBJ1-2, with TRBD1 as a possible D gene (6 bases). The CDR3 extends over 14 amino acids. Trimming removed 0 bases from V and 2 bases from J, with 8 bases in between. Germline loops: CDR1 SGHNT, CDR2 YYREEE (reference sequence). The CDR3 bases are TGTGCCAGCAGCTTGGGGACAGTCAACTATGGCTACACCTTC. Translation: CASSLGTVNYGYTF. The full variable domain, its missing parts supplied by reference TRBV5-4 and TRBJ1-2, is ETGVTQSPTHLIKTRGQQVTLRCSSQSGHNTVSWYQQALGQGPQFIFQYYREEENGRGNFPPRFSGLQFPNYSSELNVNALELDDSALYLCASSLGTVNYGYTFGSGTRLTVV.

In this sample, this clone turned up a few times. This CDR3 reads CASSSDSGNSYNEQFF. CDR3 nucleotides: TGTGCCAGCAGCTCGGATAGCGGGAATAGTTACAATGAGCAGTTCTTC. V and J are TRBV7-9 and TRBJ2-1, with 8 bases matching TRBD2. Losses at the gene ends were 4 bases for V and 4 bases for J; bases not matched to a gene: 9. The CDR3 length is 16 residues. Germline lookup yields CDR1 SEHNR and CDR2 FQNEAQ (reference sequence). The full variable domain, in which reference TRBV7-9 and TRBJ2-1 provide the parts outside the CDR3, is DTGVSQNPRHKITKRGQNVTFRCDPISEHNRLYWYRQTLGQGPEFLTYFQNEAQLEKSRLLSDRFSAERPKGSFSTLEIQRTEQGDSAMYLCASSSDSGNSYNEQFFGPGTRLTVL.

V is TRBV29-1 and J is TRBJ2-3; 9 bases are shared with TRBD2. V gave up 2 bases and J gave up 6 bases; unmatched junction bases: 6. The germline CDR1 and CDR2 sequences are SQVTM and ANQGSEA. CDR3 length equals 14 residues. The CDR3 coding sequence is TGCAGCGTTGAAAGGCTAGCGGGAACCGATACGCAGTATTTT. It translates to CSVERLAGTDTQYF.